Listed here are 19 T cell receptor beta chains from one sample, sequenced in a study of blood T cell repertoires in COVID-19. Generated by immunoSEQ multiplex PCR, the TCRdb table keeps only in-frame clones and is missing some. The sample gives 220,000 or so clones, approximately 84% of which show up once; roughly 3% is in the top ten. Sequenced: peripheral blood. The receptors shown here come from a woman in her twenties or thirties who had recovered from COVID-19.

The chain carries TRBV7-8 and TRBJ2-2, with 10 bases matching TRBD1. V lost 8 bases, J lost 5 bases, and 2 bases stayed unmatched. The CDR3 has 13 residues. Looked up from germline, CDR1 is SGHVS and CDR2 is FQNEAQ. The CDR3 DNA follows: TGTGCCAGCCGGACAGGGGGGACCGGGGAGCTGTTTTTT. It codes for CASRTGGTGELFF. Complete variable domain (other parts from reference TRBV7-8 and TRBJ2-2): GAGVSQSPRYKVAKRGQDVALRCDPISGHVSLFWYQQALGQGPEFLTYFQNEAQLDKSGLPSDRFFAERPEGSVSTLKIQRTQQEDSAVYLCASRTGGTGELFFGEGSRLTVL.

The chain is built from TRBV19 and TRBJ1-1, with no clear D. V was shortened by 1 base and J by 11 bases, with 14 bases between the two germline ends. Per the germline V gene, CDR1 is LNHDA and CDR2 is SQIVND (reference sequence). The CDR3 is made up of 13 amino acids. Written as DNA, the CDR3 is TGTGCCAGTAGTATAGGTCGAGCGGGCACGGCTTTCTTT. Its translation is CASSIGRAGTAFF.

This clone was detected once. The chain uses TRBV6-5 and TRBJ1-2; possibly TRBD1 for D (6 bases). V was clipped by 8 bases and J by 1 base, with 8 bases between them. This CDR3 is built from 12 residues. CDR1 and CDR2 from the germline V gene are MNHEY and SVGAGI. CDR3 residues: CASHRVNYGYTF. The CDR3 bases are TGTGCCAGCCACAGGGTTAACTATGGCTACACCTTC.

CDR3 in DNA: TGTGCCAGCTCACCTCTGACACAATCGGACACTGAAGCTTTCTTT. This gives the protein CASSPLTQSDTEAFF. The chain joins TRBV18 to TRBJ1-1; D gene ambiguous. CDR1 and CDR2 (germline): KGHSH, LQKENI. V gave up 3 bases and J gave up 3 bases, with 14 bases separating them. The CDR3 covers 15 residues. Together with reference TRBV18 and TRBJ1-1, the CDR3 gives the full variable domain: NAGVMQNPRHLVRRRGQEARLRCSPMKGHSHVYWYRQLPEEGLKFMVYLQKENIIDESGMPKERFSAEFPKEGPSILRIQQVVRGDSAAYFCASSPLTQSDTEAFFGQGTRLTVV.

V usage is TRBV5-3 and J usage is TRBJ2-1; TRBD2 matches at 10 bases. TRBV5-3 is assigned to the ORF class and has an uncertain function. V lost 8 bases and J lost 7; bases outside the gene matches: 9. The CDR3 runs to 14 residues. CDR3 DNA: TGTGCCAGGAGACATAGCGGGAGGTCGAATGAGCAGTTCTTC. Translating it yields CARRHSGRSNEQFF.

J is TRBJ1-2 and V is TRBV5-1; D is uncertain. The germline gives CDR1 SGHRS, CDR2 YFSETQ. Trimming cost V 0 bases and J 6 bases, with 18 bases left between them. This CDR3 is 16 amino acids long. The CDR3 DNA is TGCGCCAGCAGCTTGGCCGGGAGCCTCTCGGCGGATGGCTACACCTTC. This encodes CASSLAGSLSADGYTF. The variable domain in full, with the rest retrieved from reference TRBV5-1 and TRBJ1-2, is KAGVTQTPRYLIKTRGQQVTLSCSPISGHRSVSWYQQTPGQGLQFLFEYFSETQRNKGNFPGRFSGRQFSNSRSEMNVSTLELGDSALYLCASSLAGSLSADGYTFGSGTRLTVV.

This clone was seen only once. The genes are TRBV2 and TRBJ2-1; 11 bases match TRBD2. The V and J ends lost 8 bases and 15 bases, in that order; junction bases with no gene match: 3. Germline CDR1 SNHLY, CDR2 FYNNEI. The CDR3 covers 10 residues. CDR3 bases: TGTGCCAGCGCGGGGACTAGCGGGTTCTTC. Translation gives CASAGTSGFF.

The CDR3: CASSPRGRANNEQFF. The CDR3 nucleotides read TGTGCCAGCAGCCCCCGCGGGAGGGCCAACAATGAGCAGTTCTTC. The chain employs TRBV6-5 and TRBJ2-1; TRBD2 aligns across 9 bases. The CDR3 loop spans 15 amino acids. Germline V gene data show CDR1 as MNHEY and CDR2 as SVGAGI. With 6 bases clipped from V and 5 bases from J, the junction kept 8 bases outside the gene matches.

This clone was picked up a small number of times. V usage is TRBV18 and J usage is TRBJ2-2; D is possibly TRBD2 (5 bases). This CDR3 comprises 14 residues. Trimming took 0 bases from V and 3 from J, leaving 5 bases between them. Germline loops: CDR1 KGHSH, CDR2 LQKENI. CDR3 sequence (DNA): TGTGCCAGCTCACCACCGAGGGACACCGGGGAGCTGTTTTTT. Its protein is CASSPPRDTGELFF.

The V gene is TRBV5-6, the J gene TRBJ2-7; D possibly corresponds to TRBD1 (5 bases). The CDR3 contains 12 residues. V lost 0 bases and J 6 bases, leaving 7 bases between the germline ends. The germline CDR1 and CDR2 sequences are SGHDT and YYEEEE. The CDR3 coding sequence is TGTGCCAGCAGCTTGGCCAGGGCCGAGCAGTACTTC. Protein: CASSLARAEQYF.

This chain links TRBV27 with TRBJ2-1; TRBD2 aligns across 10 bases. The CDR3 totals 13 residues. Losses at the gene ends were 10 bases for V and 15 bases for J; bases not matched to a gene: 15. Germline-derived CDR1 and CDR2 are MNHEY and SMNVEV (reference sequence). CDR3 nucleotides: TGTGCCACGGCAAGGACTAGCGGACTCAGGGGGTTCTTC. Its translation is CATARTSGLRGFF.

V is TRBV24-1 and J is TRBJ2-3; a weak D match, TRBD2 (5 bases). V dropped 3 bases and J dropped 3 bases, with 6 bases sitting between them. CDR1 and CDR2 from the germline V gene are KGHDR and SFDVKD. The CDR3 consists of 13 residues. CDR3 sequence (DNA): TGTGCCACCAGTGATGAGGGTACAGATACGCAGTATTTT. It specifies CATSDEGTDTQYF.

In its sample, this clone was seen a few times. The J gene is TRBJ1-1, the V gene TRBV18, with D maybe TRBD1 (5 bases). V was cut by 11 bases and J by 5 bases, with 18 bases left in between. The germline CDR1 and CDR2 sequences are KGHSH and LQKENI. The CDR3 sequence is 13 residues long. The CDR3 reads CAGSTGVRTEAFF. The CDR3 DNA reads TGTGCCGGAAGCACAGGCGTACGAACTGAAGCTTTCTTT.

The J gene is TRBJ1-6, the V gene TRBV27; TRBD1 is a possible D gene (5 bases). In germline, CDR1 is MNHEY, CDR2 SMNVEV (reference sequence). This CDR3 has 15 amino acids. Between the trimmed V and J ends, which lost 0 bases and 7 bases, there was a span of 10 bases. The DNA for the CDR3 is TGTGCCAGCAGTTTATCAGGGGTGGGAAATTCACCCCTCCACTTT. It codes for CASSLSGVGNSPLHF.

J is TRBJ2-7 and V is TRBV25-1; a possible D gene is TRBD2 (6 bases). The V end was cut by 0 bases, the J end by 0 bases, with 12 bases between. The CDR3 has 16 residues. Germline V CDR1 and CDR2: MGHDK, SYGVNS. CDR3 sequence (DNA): TGTGCCAGCAGTGAATATGGGTTCGGGGGCTCCTACGAGCAGTACTTC. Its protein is CASSEYGFGGSYEQYF.

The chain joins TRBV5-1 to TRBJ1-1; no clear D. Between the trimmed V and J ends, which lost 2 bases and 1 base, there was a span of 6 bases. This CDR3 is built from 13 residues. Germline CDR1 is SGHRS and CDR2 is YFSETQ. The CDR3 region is CASSFSGNTEAFF. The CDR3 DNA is TGCGCCAGCAGCTTCTCAGGGAACACTGAAGCTTTCTTT.

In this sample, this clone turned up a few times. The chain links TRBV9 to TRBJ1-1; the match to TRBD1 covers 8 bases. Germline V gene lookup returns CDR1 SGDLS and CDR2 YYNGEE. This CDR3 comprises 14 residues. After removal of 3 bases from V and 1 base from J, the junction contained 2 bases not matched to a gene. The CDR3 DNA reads TGTGCCAGCAGCGACGGGACAGGGAACACTGAAGCTTTCTTT. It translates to CASSDGTGNTEAFF.

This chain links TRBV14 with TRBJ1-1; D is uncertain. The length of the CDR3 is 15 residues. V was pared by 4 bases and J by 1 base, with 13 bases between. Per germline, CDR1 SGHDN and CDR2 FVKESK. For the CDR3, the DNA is TGTGCCAGCAGCCCCCCGGTTGGAGGGAACACTGAAGCTTTCTTT. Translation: CASSPPVGGNTEAFF.

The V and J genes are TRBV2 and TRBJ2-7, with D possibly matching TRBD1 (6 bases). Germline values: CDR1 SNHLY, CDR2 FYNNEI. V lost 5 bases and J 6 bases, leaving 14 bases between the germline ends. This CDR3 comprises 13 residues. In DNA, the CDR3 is TGTGCCAGCAGTAAACAAACAGGGACCGAGCAGTACTTC. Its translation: CASSKQTGTEQYF.